One sample yielded the 5 T cell receptor beta chains listed below, sequenced in a study of Graves' ophthalmopathy and Graves' hyperthyroidism. Researchers took RNA transcripts and amplified TCR beta CDR3 regions from them. RT-PCR with HTBI primers came first, then second-round multiplex PCR. One entry per CDR3 protein results from TCRdb running MiXCR on the multiplex PCR reads. The sample carries 620,000 or so distinct CDR3 sequences, 22% recorded once. Sequencing used peripheral blood. The origin of the receptors is a woman aged 18-29 years with stable Graves' hyperthyroidism. Some clones in this sample may be carry-over from other donors' samples.

This clonotype was found many times. The V and J genes are TRBV20-1 and TRBJ2-7, with 11 bases aligning to TRBD2. The CDR3 is 15 residues long. Germline V gene lookup returns CDR1 DFQATT and CDR2 SNEGSKA (reference sequence). V shed 6 bases, J shed 4 bases, and the junction held 11 bases outside the gene matches. CDR3 in amino acids: CSASNSGTSGYEQYF. CDR3 nucleotide sequence: TGCAGTGCCTCCAACTCCGGGACTAGCGGATACGAGCAGTACTTC.

This clonotype was seen at least ten times. The chain carries TRBV11-2 and TRBJ2-7, with D unclear. The CDR3 totals 14 residues. Trimming removed 3 bases at V and 7 bases at J, with 16 bases between. The germline V gene encodes CDR1 SGHAT and CDR2 FQNNGV. As DNA, the CDR3 is TGTGCCAGCAGCTTTGTGGAACGGTGGGGTGAGCAGTACTTC. Encoded protein: CASSFVERWGEQYF.

This chain connects TRBV6-4 to TRBJ1-6; TRBD1 matches at 7 bases. The ends lost 10 bases at V and 6 bases at J; junction bases unmatched: 6. The length of the CDR3 is 13 residues. From germline, CDR1 is MRHNA and CDR2 SNTAGT. The CDR3 DNA is TGTGCCACAGCCGGGACAGTTAATTCACCCCTCCACTTT. Its translation is CATAGTVNSPLHF.

The chain has TRBV5-1 and TRBJ2-2; D gene ambiguous. This CDR3 region has 12 residues. CDR1 SGHRS and CDR2 YFSETQ come from the germline V gene. Trimming took off 1 base at V and 8 bases at J, with 6 bases between the two ends. CDR3 protein: CASSLLEGELFF. Here the CDR3 DNA reads TGCGCCAGCAGCTTGTTGGAGGGGGAGCTGTTTTTT.

This clonotype was seen at least ten times. The V and J genes are TRBV7-9 and TRBJ2-5; possibly TRBD1 or TRBD2 for D (6 bases each). The V end lost 5 bases, the J end lost 8 bases, and 18 bases lay between the germline ends. This CDR3 is 14 amino acids long. From germline, CDR1 is SEHNR and CDR2 FQNEAQ (reference sequence). The CDR3 DNA reads as TGTGCCAGCAGCGCCACCGGGAGTGGGGGCACCCAGTACTTC. It is translated as CASSATGSGGTQYF.